This TCR beta chain was retrieved from a study of post-analysis software for immune sequencing data. Study-level information: Several disease courses (relapsing-remitting, secondary progressive and progressive-relapsing) of multiple sclerosis were included.

Researchers reported that TCR beta cDNA libraries carried unique molecular identifiers. Once about 0.95 to 10 million T cells were used, hundreds of thousands of cDNA molecules resulted. MiXCR, run by TCRdb on the PCR reads, gives a single entry per CDR3 protein. The sample includes roughly 800,000 distinct CDR3 sequences, approximately 50% of them seen just once. This clonotype was seen more than once but under ten times. Its antigen is unknown. The CDR3 has 14 residues. Germline CDR1 and CDR2: DFQATT and SNEGSKA (reference sequence). V was clipped by 1 base and J by 9 bases, with 16 bases between them. Study outcomes and limitations: Samples from one preparation batch, clustered by F measure, grouped strongly together. The normalized Chao1 diversity of multiple sclerosis patients was significantly lower than that of controls. Included in a set of roughly five TRBV segments more frequent in patients than controls were TRBV5-6, TRBV5-1 and TRBV20-1.

Sequencing was performed on blood. The TCR originated in a girl between 10 and 17 years old with multiple sclerosis. V is TRBV20-1 and J is TRBJ1-5; D remains ambiguous. The CDR3 sequence: CSARVSLSGSPQHF. The CDR3 DNA reads TGCAGTGCTAGAGTTTCCCTGTCTGGATCGCCCCAGCATTTT.